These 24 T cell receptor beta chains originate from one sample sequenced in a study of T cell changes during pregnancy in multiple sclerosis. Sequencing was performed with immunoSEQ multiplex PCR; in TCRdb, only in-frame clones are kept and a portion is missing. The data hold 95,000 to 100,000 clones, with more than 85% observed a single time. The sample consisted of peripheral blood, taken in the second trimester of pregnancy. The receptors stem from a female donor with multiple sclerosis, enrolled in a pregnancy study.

The CDR3 DNA follows: TGTGCCAGCCCCGGGGATGAGGGTTACACAGATACGCAGTATTTT. Translation gives CASPGDEGYTDTQYF. This chain uses TRBV7-9 with TRBJ2-3, with D perhaps matching TRBD2 (5 bases). CDR3 length equals 15 residues. Trimming pared 8 bases from V and 2 bases from J, leaving 17 bases between. Germline assignment: CDR1 SEHNR and CDR2 FQNEAQ (reference sequence).

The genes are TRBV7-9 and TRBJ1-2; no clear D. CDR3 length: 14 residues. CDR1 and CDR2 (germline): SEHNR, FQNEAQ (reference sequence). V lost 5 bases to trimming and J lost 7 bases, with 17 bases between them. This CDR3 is CASSPFDRSGGYTF. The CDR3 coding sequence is TGTGCCAGCAGCCCTTTCGACCGGAGCGGTGGCTACACCTTC.

CDR3 sequence: CASSESSSSRNQPQHF. CDR3 bases: TGCGCCAGCAGTGAGTCGAGTTCTTCGCGCAATCAGCCCCAGCATTTT. V usage is TRBV10-1 and J usage is TRBJ1-5; no reliable D call. The germline V gene encodes CDR1 WNHNN and CDR2 SYGVQD (reference sequence). The CDR3 loop spans 16 amino acids. The V gene lost 0 bases and the J gene lost 2 bases, with 11 bases spanning the gap.

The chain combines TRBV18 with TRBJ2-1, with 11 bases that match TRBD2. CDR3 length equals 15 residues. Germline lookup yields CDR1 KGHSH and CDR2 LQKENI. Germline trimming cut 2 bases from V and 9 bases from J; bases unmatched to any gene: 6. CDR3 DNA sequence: TGTGCCAGCTCACCAAGTAGCGGGAGGGGTGGTGAGCAGTTCTTC. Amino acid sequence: CASSPSSGRGGEQFF.

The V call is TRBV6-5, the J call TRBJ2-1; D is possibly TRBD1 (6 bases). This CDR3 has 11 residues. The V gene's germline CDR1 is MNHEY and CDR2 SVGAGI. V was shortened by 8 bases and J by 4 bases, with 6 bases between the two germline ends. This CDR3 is CASGQYNEQFF. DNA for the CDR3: TGTGCCAGCGGACAGTACAATGAGCAGTTCTTC.

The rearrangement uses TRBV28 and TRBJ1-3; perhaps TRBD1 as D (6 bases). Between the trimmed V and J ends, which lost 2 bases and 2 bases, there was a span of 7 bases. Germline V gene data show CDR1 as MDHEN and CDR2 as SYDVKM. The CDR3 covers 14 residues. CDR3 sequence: CASSLGTTGNTIYF. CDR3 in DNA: TGTGCCAGCAGTTTAGGGACAACTGGAAACACCATATATTTT.

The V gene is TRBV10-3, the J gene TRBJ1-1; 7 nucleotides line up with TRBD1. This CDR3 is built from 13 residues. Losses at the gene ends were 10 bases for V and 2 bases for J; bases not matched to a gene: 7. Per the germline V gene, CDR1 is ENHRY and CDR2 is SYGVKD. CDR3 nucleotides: TGTGCCAGCGGGACAGCCAGAAACACTGAAGCTTTCTTT. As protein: CASGTARNTEAFF.

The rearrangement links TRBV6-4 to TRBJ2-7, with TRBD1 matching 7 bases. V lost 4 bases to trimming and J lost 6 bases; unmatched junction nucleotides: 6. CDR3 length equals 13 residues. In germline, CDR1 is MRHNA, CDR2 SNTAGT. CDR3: CASSADRETEQYF. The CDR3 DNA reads TGTGCCAGCAGTGCAGACAGGGAAACCGAGCAGTACTTC.

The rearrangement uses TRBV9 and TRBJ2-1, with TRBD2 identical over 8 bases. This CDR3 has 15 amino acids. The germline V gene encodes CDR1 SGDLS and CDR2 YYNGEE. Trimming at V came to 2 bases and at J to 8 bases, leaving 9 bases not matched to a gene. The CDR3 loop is CASSVSSGSYDEQFF. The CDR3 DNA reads TGTGCCAGCAGCGTGTCTAGCGGGTCTTACGATGAGCAGTTCTTC.

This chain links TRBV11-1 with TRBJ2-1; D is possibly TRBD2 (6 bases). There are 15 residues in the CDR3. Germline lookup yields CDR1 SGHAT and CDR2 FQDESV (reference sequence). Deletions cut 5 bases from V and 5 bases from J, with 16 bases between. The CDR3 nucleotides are TGTGCCAGCAGCCCCCGACTAGGAGCCCACAATGAGCAGTTCTTC. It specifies CASSPRLGAHNEQFF.

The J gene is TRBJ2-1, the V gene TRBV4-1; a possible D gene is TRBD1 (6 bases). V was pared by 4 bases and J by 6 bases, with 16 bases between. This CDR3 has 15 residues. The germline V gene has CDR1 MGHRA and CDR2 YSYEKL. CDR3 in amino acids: CASSLNRALGNEQFF. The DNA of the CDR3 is TGCGCCAGCAGCCTCAACAGGGCTTTGGGCAATGAGCAGTTCTTC.

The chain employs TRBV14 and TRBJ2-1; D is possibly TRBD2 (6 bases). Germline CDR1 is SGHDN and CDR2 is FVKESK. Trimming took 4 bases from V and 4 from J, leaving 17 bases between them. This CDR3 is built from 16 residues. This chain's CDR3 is CASSRLAGTLYNEQFF. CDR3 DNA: TGTGCCAGCAGCCGCCTTGCGGGGACCCTTTACAATGAGCAGTTCTTC.

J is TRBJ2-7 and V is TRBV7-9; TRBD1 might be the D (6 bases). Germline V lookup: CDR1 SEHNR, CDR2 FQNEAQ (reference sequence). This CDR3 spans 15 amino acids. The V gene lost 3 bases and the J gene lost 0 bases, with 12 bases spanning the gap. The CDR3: CASSFAQGHSYEQYF. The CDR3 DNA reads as TGTGCCAGCAGCTTTGCGCAGGGGCACTCCTACGAGCAGTACTTC. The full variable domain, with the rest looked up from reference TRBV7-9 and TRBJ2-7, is DTGVSQNPRHKITKRGQNVTFRCDPISEHNRLYWYRQTLGQGPEFLTYFQNEAQLEKSRLLSDRFSAERPKGSFSTLEIQRTEQGDSAMYLCASSFAQGHSYEQYFGPGTRLTVT.

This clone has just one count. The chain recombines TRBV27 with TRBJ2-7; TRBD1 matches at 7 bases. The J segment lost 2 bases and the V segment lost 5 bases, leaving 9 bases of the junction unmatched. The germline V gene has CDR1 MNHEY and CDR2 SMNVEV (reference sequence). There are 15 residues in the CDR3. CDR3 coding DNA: TGTGCCAGCAGTCCCTTGGGACAGCAAACCTACGAGCAGTACTTC. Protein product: CASSPLGQQTYEQYF.

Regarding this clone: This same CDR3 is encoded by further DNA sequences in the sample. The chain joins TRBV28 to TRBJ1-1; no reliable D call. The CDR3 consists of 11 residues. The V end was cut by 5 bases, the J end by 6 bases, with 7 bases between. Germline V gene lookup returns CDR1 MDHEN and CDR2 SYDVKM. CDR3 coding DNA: TGTGCCAGCAGTCTCCTGTCTGAAGCTTTCTTT. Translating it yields CASSLLSEAFF.

CDR3 nucleotides: TGTGCCAGCAGCTTCCAATCAGGCAGACAAGAGACCCAGTACTTC. Translating gives CASSFQSGRQETQYF. The J gene is TRBJ2-5, the V gene TRBV11-2; D is ambiguous. The V end was cut by 3 bases, the J end by 2 bases, with 13 bases between. Germline-derived CDR1 and CDR2 are SGHAT and FQNNGV. The CDR3 loop spans 15 amino acids.

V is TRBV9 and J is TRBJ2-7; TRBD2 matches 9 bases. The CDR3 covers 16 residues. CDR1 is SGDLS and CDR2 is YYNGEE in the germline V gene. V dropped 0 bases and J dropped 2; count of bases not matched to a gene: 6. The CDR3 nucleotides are TGTGCCAGCAGCGTAGATTCTAGCGGGATCCCCTACGAGCAGTACTTC. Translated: CASSVDSSGIPYEQYF.

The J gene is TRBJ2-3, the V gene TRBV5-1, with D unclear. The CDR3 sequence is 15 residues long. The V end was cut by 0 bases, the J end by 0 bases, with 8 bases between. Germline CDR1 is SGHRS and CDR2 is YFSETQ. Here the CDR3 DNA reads TGCGCCAGCAGCTTGGTATCCTCTAGCACAGATACGCAGTATTTT. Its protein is CASSLVSSSTDTQYF.

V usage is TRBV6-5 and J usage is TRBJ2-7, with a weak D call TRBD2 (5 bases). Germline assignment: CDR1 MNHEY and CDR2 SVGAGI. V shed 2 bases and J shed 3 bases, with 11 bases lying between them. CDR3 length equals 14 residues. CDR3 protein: CASSYGLFNYEQYF. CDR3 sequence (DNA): TGTGCCAGCAGTTACGGACTTTTTAACTACGAGCAGTACTTC.

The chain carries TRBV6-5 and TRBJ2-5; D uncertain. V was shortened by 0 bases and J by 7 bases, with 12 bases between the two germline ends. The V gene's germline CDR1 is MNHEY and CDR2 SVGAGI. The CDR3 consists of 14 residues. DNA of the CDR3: TGTGCCAGCAGTTACTCGACTGGCGCTGGGACCCAGTACTTC. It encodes CASSYSTGAGTQYF.

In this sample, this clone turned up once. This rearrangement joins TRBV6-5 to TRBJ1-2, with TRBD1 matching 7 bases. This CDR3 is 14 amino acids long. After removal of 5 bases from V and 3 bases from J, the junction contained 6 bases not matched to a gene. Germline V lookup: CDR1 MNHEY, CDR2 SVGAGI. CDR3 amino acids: CASSRGGRDYGYTF. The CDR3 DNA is TGTGCCAGCAGTAGAGGGGGCAGGGACTATGGCTACACCTTC.

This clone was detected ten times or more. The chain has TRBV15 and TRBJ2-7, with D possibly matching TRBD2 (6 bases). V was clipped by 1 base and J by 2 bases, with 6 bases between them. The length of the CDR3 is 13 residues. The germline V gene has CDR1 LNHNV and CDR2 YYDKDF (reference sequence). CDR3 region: CATSRGTTYEQYF. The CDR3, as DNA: TGTGCCACCAGCAGAGGGACTACCTACGAGCAGTACTTC.

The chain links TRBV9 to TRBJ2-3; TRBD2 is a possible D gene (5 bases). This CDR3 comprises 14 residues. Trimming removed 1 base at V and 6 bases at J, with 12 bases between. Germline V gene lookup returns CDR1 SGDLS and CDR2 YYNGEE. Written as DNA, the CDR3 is TGTGCCAGCAGCGTACTAGCCCTTCAGGATACGCAGTATTTT. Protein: CASSVLALQDTQYF.

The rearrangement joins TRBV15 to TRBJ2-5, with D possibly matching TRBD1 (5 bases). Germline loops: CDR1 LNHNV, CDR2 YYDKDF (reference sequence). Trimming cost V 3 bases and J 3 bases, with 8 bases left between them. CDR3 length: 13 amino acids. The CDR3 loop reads CATSSFREETQYF. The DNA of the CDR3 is TGTGCCACCAGCAGTTTCAGGGAAGAGACCCAGTACTTC.